The rows below give T cell receptor beta chains drawn from one sample of a study of somatic mutations in cytotoxic T cells in rheumatoid arthritis. Profiled with immunoSEQ multiplex PCR; TCRdb holds only in-frame clones, not every one. The sample consists of around 15,000 clones, over 70% of them appearing once. The specimen sequenced was CD8+ T cells sorted from blood. The receptors were sampled from an adult with rheumatoid arthritis. The CDR3 runs from the conserved cysteine through the conserved F or W. Each record gives: clone size, D gene, J gene, V gene, CDR3 protein, CDR3 DNA. The D gene is left open where the match is weak. Clone size is shown for a subset of rows, as once, few, many or a class of expanded clone.

>-|TRBD2|TRBJ2-3|TRBV9
CASSGPGLAGADTQYF
TGTGCCAGCAGCGGACCGGGACTAGCGGGGGCAGATACGCAGTATTTT
>-|-|TRBJ1-4|TRBV9
CASSVGGTNNEKLFF
TGTGCCAGCAGCGTAGGGGGGACTAACAATGAAAAACTGTTTTTT
>-|-|TRBJ2-7|TRBV28
CAAVGSSSYEQYF
TGTGCCGCAGTGGGGTCTAGCTCCTACGAGCAGTACTTC
>-|-|TRBJ1-6|TRBV4-1
CASSQGQAYNSPLHF
TGCGCCAGCAGCCAAGGACAGGCCTATAATTCACCCCTCCACTTT
>-|-|TRBJ2-7|TRBV4-1
CASSQESRPSYEQYF
TGCGCCAGCAGCCAAGAATCCAGGCCCTCCTACGAGCAGTACTTC
>-|-|TRBJ2-3|TRBV6-5
CASSTTFTDTQYF
TGTGCCAGCAGTACGACCTTCACAGATACGCAGTATTTT
>once|-|TRBJ1-4|TRBV7-6
CASSLQGEKLFF
TGTGCCAGCAGCCTCCAGGGGGAAAAACTGTTTTTT
>-|-|TRBJ1-4|TRBV9
CASSVGETEKLFF
TGTGCCAGCAGCGTAGGAGAGACCGAAAAACTGTTTTTT
>-|-|TRBJ1-6|TRBV21-1
CASSKGTVPGNSPLHF
TGTGCCAGCAGCAAAGGGACGGTTCCGGGTAATTCACCCCTCCACTTT
>-|-|TRBJ2-1|TRBV7-2
CARGGGGAYNEQFF
TGTGCCCGAGGTGGGGGAGGAGCCTACAATGAGCAGTTCTTC
>-|-|TRBJ2-6|TRBV19
CASTPAGRLSGANVLTF
TGTGCCAGCACTCCCGCGGGACGCCTCTCTGGGGCCAACGTCCTGACTTTC
>-|-|TRBJ2-2|TRBV4-2
CASSQLPGQNTGELFF
TGTGCCAGCAGCCAACTTCCGGGACAGAACACCGGGGAGCTGTTTTTT
>-|-|TRBJ1-5|TRBV7-9
CASSLAYDSNQPQHF
TGTGCCAGCAGCTTAGCGTACGATAGCAATCAGCCCCAGCATTTT
>-|TRBD1|TRBJ1-2|TRBV11-2
CASRLSPIGQGIYGYTF
TGTGCCAGCAGGTTAAGTCCCATTGGACAGGGTATTTATGGCTACACCTTC
>-|-|TRBJ2-7|TRBV11-2
CASSAGRGAYEQYF
TGTGCCAGCAGCGCGGGACGGGGAGCCTACGAGCAGTACTTC
>-|-|TRBJ2-1|TRBV6-5
CASSRNAPGRDEQFF
TGTGCCAGCAGTCGCAACGCCCCCGGGAGAGATGAGCAGTTCTTC
>-|-|TRBJ2-2|TRBV9
CASSAMNTGELFF
TGTGCCAGCAGCGCGATGAACACCGGGGAGCTGTTTTTT
>-|TRBD1|TRBJ1-5|TRBV19
CASSMDIVVLPGGFNQPQHF
TGTGCCAGTAGTATGGATATCGTAGTTTTGCCAGGGGGCTTCAATCAGCCCCAGCATTTT